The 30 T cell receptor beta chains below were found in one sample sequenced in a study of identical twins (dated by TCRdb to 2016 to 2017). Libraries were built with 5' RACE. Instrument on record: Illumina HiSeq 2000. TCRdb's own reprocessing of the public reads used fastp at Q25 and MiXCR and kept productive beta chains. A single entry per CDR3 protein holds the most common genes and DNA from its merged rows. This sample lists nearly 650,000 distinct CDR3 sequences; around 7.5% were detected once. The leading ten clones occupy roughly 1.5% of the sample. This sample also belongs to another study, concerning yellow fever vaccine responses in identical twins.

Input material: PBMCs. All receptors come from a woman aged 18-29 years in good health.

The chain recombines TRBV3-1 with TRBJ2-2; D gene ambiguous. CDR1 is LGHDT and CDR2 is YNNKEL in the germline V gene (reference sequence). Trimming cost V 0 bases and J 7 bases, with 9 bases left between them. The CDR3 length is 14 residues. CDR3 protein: CASSQDLGGGELFF. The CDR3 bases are TGTGCCAGCAGCCAAGATCTAGGTGGCGGGGAGCTGTTTTTT.

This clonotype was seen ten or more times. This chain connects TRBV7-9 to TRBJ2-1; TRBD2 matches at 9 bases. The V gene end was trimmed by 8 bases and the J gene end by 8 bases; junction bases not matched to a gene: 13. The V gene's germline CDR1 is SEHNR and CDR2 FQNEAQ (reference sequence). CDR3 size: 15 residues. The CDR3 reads CASGKGVAGVHEQFF. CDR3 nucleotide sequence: TGTGCCAGCGGAAAGGGGGTAGCGGGAGTCCATGAGCAGTTCTTC.

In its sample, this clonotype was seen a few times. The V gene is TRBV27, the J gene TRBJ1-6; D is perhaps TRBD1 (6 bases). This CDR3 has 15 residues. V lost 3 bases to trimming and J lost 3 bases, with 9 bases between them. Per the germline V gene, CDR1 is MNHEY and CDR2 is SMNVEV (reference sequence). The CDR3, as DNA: TGTGCCAGCAGTTTGGACAGCAACTATAATTCACCCCTCCACTTT. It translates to CASSLDSNYNSPLHF.

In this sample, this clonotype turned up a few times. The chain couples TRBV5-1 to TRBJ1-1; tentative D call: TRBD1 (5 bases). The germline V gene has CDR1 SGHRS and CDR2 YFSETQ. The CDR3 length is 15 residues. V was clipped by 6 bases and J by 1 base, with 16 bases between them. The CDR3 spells CASTPRSGGNTEAFF. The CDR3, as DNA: TGCGCCAGCACACCCAGGTCGGGGGGGAACACTGAAGCTTTCTTT.

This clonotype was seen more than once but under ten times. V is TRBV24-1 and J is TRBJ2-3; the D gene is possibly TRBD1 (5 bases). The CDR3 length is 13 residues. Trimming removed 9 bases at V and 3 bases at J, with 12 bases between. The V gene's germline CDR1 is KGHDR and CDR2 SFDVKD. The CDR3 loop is CATDPRQTDTQYF. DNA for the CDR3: TGTGCCACCGACCCCCGACAGACAGATACGCAGTATTTT.

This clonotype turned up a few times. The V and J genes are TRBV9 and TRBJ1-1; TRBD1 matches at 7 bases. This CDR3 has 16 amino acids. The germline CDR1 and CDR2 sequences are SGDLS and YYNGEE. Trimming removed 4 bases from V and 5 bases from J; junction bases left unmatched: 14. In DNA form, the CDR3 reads TGTGCCAGCAGCTCTCGCAACAGGGGATCGGGTACTGAAGCTTTCTTT. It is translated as CASSSRNRGSGTEAFF.

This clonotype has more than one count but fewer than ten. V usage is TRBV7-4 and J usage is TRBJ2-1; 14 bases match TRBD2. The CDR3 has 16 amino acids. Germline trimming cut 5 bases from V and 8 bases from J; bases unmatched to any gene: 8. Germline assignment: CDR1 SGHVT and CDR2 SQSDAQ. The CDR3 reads CASSPWTSGRMDEQFF. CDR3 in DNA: TGTGCCAGCAGCCCATGGACTAGCGGGAGGATGGATGAGCAGTTCTTC.

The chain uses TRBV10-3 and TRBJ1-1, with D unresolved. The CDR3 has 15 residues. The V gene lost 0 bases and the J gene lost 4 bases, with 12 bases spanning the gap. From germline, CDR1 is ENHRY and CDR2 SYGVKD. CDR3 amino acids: CAISESGRPRTEAFF. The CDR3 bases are TGTGCCATCAGTGAGTCGGGTCGGCCTCGCACTGAAGCTTTCTTT.

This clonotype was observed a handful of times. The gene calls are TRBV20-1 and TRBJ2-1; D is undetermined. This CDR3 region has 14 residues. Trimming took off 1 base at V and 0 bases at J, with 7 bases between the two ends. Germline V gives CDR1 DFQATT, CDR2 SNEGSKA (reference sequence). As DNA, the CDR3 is TGCAGTGCTAGAGCTCGAAGCTCCTACAATGAGCAGTTCTTC. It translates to CSARARSSYNEQFF.

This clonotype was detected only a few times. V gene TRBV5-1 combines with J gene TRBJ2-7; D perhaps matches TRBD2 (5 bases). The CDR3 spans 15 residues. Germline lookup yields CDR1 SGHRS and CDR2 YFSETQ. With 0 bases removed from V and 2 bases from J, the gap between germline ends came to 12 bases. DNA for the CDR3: TGCGCCAGCAGCTTGGGGGGAACGGGGACCTACGAGCAGTACTTC. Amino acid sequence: CASSLGGTGTYEQYF.

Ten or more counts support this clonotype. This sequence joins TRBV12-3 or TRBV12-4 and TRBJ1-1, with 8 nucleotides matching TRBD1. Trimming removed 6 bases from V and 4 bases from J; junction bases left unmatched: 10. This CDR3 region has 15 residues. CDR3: CASSVGQGGGTEAFF. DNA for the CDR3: TGTGCCAGCAGCGTCGGACAGGGCGGAGGCACTGAAGCTTTCTTT.

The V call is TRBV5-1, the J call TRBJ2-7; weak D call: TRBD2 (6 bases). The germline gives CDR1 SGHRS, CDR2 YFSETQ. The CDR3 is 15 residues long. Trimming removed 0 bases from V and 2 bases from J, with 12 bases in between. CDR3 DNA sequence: TGCGCCAGCAGCTTGGGGCTAGCGACCACCTACGAGCAGTACTTC. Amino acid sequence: CASSLGLATTYEQYF.

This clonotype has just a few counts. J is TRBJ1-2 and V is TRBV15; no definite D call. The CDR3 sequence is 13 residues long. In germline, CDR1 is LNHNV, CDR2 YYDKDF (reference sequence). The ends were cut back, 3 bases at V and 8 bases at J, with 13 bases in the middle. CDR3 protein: CATSRAPSEGYTF. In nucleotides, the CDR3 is TGTGCCACCAGCAGGGCCCCTTCTGAAGGCTACACCTTC.

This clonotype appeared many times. Here the CDR3 reads CASSPAGETHYEQYF. The CDR3 coding sequence is TGCGCCAGCAGCCCAGCCGGAGAAACCCACTACGAGCAGTACTTC. The chain carries TRBV5-1 and TRBJ2-7; D not certain. This CDR3 region has 15 residues. Trimming removed 4 bases from V and 3 bases from J, with 17 bases in between. CDR1 SGHRS and CDR2 YFSETQ come from the germline V gene.

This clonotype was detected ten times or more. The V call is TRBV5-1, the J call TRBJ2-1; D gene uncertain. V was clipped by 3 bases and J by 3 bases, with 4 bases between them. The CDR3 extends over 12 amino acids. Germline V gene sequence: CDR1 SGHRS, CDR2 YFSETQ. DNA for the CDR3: TGCGCCAGCAGCTCGGACTACAATGAGCAGTTCTTC. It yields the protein CASSSDYNEQFF. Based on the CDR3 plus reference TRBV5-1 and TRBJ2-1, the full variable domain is KAGVTQTPRYLIKTRGQQVTLSCSPISGHRSVSWYQQTPGQGLQFLFEYFSETQRNKGNFPGRFSGRQFSNSRSEMNVSTLELGDSALYLCASSSDYNEQFFGPGTRLTVL.

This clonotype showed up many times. CDR3 coding DNA: TGTGCCAGCAGCTTAGTGCAGGGGTTGGGAGCCAAAAACATTCAGTACTTC. Residues: CASSLVQGLGAKNIQYF. The chain links TRBV7-2 to TRBJ2-4; weak D call: TRBD1 (6 bases). This CDR3 contains 17 residues. Germline-derived CDR1 and CDR2 are SGHTA and FQGNSA. V lost 1 base, J lost 0 bases, and 13 bases lay in between.

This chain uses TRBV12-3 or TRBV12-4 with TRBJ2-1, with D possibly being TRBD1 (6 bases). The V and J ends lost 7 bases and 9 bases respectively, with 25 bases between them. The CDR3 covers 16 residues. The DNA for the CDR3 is TGTGCCAGCACCTTGAGGTTGGGGGCCCGAGCAATTGAGCAGTTCTTC. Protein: CASTLRLGARAIEQFF.

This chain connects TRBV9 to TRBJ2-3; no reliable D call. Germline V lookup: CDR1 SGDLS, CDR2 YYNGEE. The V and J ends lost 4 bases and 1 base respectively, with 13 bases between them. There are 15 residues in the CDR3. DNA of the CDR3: TGTGCCAGCAGCCCTAAGTTTATGGGCACAGATACGCAGTATTTT. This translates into CASSPKFMGTDTQYF.

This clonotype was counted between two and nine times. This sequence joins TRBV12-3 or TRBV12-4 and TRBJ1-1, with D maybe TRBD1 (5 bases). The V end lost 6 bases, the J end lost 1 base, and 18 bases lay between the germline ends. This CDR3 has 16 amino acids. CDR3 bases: TGTGCCAGCAGCCACGGCGGGGCCCCCTCGAACACTGAAGCTTTCTTT. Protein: CASSHGGAPSNTEAFF.

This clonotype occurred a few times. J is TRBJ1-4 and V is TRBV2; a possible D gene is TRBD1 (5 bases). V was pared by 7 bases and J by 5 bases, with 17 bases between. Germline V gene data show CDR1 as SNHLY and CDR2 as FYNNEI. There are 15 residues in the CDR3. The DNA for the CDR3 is TGTGCCAGCAAGGGGTTGGGTCAACTGAATGAAAAACTGTTTTTT. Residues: CASKGLGQLNEKLFF.

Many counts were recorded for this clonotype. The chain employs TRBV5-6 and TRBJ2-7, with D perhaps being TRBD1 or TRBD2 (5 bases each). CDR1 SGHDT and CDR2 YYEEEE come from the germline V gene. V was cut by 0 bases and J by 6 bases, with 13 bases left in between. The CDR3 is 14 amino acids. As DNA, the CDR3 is TGTGCCAGCAGCTTGGTCCGGGGCCTAGGCGAGCAGTACTTC. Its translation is CASSLVRGLGEQYF.

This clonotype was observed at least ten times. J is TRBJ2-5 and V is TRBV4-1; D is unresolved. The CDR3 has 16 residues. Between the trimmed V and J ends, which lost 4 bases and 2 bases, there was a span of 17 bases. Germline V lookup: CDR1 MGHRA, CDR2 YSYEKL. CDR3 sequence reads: CASSPRNLGLQETQYF. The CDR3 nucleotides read TGCGCCAGCAGCCCCCGGAATTTGGGTTTACAAGAGACCCAGTACTTC.

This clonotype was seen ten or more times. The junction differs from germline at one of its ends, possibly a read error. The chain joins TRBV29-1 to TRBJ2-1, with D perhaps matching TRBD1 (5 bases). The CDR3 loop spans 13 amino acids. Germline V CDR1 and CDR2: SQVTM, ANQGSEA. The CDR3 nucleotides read TGCAGCGTCGAAGACAGACTCCATAATGAGCAGTTCTTC. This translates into CSVEDRLHNEQFF.

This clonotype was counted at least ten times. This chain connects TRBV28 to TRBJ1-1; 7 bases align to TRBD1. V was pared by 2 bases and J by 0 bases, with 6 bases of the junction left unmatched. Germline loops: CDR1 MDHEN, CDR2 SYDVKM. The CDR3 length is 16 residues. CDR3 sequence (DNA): TGTGCCAGCAGTTTAGGTTCGGGGACAGTGAACACTGAAGCTTTCTTT. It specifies CASSLGSGTVNTEAFF.

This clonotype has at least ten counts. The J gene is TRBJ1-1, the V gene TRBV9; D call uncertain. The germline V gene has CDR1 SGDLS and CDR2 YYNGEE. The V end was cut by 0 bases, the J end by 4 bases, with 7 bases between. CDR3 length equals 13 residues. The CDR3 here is CASSVGETTEAFF. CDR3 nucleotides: TGTGCCAGCAGCGTAGGTGAGACCACTGAAGCTTTCTTT.

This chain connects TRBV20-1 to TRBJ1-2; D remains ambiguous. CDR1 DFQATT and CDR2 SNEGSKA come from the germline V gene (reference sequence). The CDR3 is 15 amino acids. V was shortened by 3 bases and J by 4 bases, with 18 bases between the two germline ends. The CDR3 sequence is CSASEHPPLGYGYTF. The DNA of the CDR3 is TGCAGTGCTAGTGAACACCCCCCCCTCGGCTATGGCTACACCTTC.

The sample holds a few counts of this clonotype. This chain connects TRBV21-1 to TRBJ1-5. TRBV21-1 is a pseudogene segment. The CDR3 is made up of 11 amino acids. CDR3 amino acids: CASSADQPQHF. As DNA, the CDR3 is TGTGCCAGCAGCGCCGATCAGCCCCAGCATTTT.

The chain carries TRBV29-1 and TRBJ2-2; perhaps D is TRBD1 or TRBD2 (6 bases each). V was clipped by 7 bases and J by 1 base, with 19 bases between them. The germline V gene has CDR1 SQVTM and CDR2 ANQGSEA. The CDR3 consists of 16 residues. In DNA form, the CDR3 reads TGCAGCGCAGTCGAGGGGGGAAATGGGAACACCGGGGAGCTGTTTTTT. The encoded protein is CSAVEGGNGNTGELFF.

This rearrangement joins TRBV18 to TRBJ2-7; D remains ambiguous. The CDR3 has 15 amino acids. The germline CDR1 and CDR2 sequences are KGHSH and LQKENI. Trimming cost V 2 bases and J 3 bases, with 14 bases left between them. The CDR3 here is CASSPSPDTFYEQYF. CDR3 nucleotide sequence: TGTGCCAGCTCACCAAGCCCAGACACATTCTACGAGCAGTACTTC.

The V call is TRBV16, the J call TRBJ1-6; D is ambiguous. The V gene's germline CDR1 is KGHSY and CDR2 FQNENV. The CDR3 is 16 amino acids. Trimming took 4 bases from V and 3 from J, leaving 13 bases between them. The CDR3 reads CASSPRSYFYNSPLHF. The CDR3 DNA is TGTGCCAGCAGCCCTCGCAGTTACTTCTATAATTCACCCCTCCACTTT. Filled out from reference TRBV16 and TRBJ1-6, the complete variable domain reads GEEVAQTPKHLVRGEGQKAKLYCAPIKGHSYVFWYQQVLKNEFKFLISFQNENVFDETGMPKERFSAKCLPNSPCSLEIQATKLEDSAVYFCASSPRSYFYNSPLHFGNGTRLTVT.